One sample yielded the 5 T cell receptor beta chains listed below, sequenced in a study of blood T cell repertoires in COVID-19. This table comes from immunoSEQ multiplex PCR, and its TCRdb copy is limited to in-frame clones, with some not included. The sample lists 70,000 or so clones, around nine tenths occurring once. Sequenced material: peripheral blood. All receptors derive from an elderly woman with acute or convalescent COVID-19.

In DNA form, the CDR3 reads TGCGCCAGCAGCTTGGCGGACATCCGAATCACTGAAGCTTTCTTT. It codes for CASSLADIRITEAFF. V gene TRBV5-1 combines with J gene TRBJ1-1, with D perhaps TRBD1 (5 bases). This CDR3 spans 15 amino acids. Germline loops: CDR1 SGHRS, CDR2 YFSETQ. Trimming removed 0 bases at V and 4 bases at J, with 13 bases between.

V usage is TRBV29-1 and J usage is TRBJ2-7; TRBD1 is a possible D gene (6 bases). V lost 2 bases to trimming and J lost 3 bases, with 17 bases between them. CDR1 and CDR2 from the germline V gene are SQVTM and ANQGSEA. The CDR3 spans 15 residues. CDR3 loop: CSVELQETGRYEQYF. In DNA, the CDR3 is TGCAGCGTTGAACTCCAGGAGACAGGCCGCTACGAGCAGTACTTC.

The chain is built from TRBV25-1 and TRBJ2-2; 8 bases map to TRBD1. Trimming at V came to 9 bases and at J to 3 bases, leaving 6 bases not matched to a gene. This CDR3 is 14 amino acids long. In germline, CDR1 is MGHDK, CDR2 SYGVNS. The CDR3 sequence is CASRTGSYTGELFF. DNA of the CDR3: TGTGCCAGTCGGACAGGGTCTTACACCGGGGAGCTGTTTTTT.

This clone was seen a handful of times. The V and J genes are TRBV7-9 and TRBJ2-1, with TRBD2 matching 8 bases. The CDR3 is 12 residues long. Germline-derived CDR1 and CDR2 are SEHNR and FQNEAQ (reference sequence). With V trimmed by 8 bases and J by 9 bases, 6 bases remained unmatched. This chain's CDR3 is CASPHREGEQFF. Here the CDR3 DNA reads TGTGCCAGCCCCCACCGGGAGGGTGAGCAGTTCTTC.

The chain employs TRBV12-2 and TRBJ2-3; the table's D call TRBD1 went unverified against the DNA. TRBV12-2 is a documented pseudogene. The CDR3 is 15 residues long. In DNA, the CDR3 is TGTGCAAGTCGCTTAGTTAGGGGGAACACAGATACGCAGTATTTT. Translating gives CASRLVRGNTDTQYF.